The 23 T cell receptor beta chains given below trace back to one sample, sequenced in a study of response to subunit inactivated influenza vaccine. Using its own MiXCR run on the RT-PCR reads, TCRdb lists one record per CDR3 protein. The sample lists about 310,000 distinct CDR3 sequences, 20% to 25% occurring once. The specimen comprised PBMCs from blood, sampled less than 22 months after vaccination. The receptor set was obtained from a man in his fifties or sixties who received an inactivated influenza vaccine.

CDR3 DNA: TGTGCCAGCAGCCAATCCGGGACAGGGTCTAGAAATGGCTACACCTTC. This encodes CASSQSGTGSRNGYTF. This chain connects TRBV3-1 to TRBJ1-2; 9 bases match TRBD1. Trimming removed 2 bases from V and 6 bases from J; junction bases left unmatched: 10. Per the germline V gene, CDR1 is LGHDT and CDR2 is YNNKEL (reference sequence). The CDR3 spans 16 residues.

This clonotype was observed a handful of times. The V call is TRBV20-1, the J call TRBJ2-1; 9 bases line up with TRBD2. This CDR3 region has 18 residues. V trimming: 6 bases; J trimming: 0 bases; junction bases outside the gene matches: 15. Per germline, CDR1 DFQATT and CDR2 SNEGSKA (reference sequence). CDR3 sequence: CSADSLPREGRSYNEQFF. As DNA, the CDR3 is TGCAGTGCCGATTCCCTTCCGCGGGAGGGCCGCTCCTACAATGAGCAGTTCTTC.

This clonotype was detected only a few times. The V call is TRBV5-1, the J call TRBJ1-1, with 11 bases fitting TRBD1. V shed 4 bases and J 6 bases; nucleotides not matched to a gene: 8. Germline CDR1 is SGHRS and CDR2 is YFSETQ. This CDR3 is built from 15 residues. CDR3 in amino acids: CASSQSGQGASEAFF. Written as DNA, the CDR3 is TGCGCCAGCAGCCAATCCGGACAGGGGGCCTCTGAAGCTTTCTTT.

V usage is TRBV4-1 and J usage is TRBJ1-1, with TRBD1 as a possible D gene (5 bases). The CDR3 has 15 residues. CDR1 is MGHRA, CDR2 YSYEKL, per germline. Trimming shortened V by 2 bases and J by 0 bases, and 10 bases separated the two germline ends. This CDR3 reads CASSQWDGMNTEAFF. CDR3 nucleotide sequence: TGCGCCAGCAGCCAATGGGACGGGATGAACACTGAAGCTTTCTTT.

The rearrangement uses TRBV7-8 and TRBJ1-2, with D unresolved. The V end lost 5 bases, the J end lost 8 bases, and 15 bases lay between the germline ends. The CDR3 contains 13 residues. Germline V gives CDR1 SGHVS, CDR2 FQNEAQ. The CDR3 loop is CASSGDPGRGYTF. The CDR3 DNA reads TGTGCCAGCAGCGGCGATCCGGGTCGGGGCTACACCTTC. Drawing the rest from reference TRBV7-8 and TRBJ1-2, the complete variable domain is GAGVSQSPRYKVAKRGQDVALRCDPISGHVSLFWYQQALGQGPEFLTYFQNEAQLDKSGLPSDRFFAERPEGSVSTLKIQRTQQEDSAVYLCASSGDPGRGYTFGSGTRLTVV.

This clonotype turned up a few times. The CDR3: CSARHRGEAFF. The DNA of the CDR3 is TGCAGTGCTAGACACCGGGGTGAAGCTTTCTTT. The chain uses TRBV20-1 and TRBJ1-1, with unresolved D. The germline V gene has CDR1 DFQATT and CDR2 SNEGSKA (reference sequence). V gave up 2 bases and J gave up 7 bases, with 8 bases separating them. This CDR3 comprises 11 residues.

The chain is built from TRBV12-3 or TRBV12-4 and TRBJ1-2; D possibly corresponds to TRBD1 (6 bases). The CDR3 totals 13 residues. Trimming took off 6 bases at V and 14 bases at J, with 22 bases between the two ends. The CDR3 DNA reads TGTGCCAGCAGCGAATCTGGACAGTTCGGTCGGACCTTC. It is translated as CASSESGQFGRTF.

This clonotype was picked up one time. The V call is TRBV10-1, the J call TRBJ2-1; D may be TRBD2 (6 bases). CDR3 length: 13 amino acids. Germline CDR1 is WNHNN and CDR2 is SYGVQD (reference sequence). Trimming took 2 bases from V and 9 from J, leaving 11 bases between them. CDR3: CASSEGGMSEQFF. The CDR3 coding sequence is TGCGCCAGCAGTGAGGGGGGGATGAGTGAGCAGTTCTTC.

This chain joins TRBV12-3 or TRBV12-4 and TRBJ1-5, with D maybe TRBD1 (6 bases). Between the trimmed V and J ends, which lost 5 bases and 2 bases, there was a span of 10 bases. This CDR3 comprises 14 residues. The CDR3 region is CASSGSGGNQPQHF. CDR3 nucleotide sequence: TGTGCCAGCAGTGGATCAGGGGGCAATCAGCCCCAGCATTTT.

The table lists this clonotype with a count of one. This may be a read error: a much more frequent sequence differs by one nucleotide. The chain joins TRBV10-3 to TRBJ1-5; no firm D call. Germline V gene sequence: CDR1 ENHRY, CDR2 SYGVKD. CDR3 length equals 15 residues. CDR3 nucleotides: TGTGCCACAACACCTACTGGGAGTAGCAATCAGGCCCAGCATTTT. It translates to CATTPTGSSNQAQHF.

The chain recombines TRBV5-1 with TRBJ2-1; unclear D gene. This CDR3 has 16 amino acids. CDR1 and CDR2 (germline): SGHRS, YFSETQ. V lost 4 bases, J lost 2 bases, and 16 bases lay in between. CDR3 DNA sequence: TGCGCCAGCAGCCGTGAGGTAGCCCAGACCTACAATGAGCAGTTCTTC. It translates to CASSREVAQTYNEQFF.

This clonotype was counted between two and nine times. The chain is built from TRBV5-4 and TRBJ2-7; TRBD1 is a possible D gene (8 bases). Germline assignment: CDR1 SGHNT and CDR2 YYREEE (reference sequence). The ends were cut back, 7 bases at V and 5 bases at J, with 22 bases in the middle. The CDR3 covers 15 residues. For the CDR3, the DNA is TGTGCCAGCGGCGCAAACAGGGGGGGGTTTGACGAGCAGTACTTC. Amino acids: CASGANRGGFDEQYF.

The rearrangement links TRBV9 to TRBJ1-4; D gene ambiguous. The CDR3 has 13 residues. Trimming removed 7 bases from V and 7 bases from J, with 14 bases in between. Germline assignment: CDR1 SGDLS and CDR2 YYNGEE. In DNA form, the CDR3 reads TGTGCCAGCGCGCGTGGGGAGAGTGAAAAACTGTTTTTT. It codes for CASARGESEKLFF. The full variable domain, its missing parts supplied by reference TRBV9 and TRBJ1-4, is DSGVTQTPKHLITATGQRVTLRCSPRSGDLSVYWYQQSLDQGLQFLIQYYNGEERAKGNILERFSAQQFPDLHSELNLSSLELGDSALYFCASARGESEKLFFGSGTQLSVL.

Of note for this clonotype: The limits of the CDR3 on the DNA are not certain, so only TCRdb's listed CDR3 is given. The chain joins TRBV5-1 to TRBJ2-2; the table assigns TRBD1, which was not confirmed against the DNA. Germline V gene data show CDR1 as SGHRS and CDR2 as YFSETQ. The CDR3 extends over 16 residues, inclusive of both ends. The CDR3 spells CASSSSGTAKGELFFF.

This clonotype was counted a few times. CDR3 sequence (DNA): TGCAGTGCTAGTGGGCGGGGTGTAGAGACCCAGTACTTC. It yields the protein CSASGRGVETQYF. The chain joins TRBV20-1 to TRBJ2-5, with D possibly being TRBD2 (6 bases). The CDR3 consists of 13 residues. Germline-derived CDR1 and CDR2 are DFQATT and SNEGSKA (reference sequence). V was pared by 3 bases and J by 4 bases, with 12 bases between.

CDR3 in DNA: TGTGCCAGCAGCTTTACTGATTTCTCTGGAAACACCATATATTTT. Amino acid sequence: CASSFTDFSGNTIYF. The V call is TRBV5-5, the J call TRBJ1-3; D is unclear. The CDR3 runs to 15 residues. Germline values: CDR1 SGHKS, CDR2 YYEKEE (reference sequence). The V end lost 2 bases, the J end lost 0 bases, and 9 bases lay between the germline ends.

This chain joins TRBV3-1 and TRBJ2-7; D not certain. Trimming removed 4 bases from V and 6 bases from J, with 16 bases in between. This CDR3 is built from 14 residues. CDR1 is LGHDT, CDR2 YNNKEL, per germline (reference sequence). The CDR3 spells CASSPTTKGLEQYF. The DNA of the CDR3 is TGTGCCAGCAGCCCAACCACCAAAGGGCTCGAGCAGTACTTC.

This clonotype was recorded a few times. The CDR3 is CASSEQGEATEAFF. The DNA for the CDR3 is TGTGCCAGCAGCGAACAGGGAGAGGCCACTGAAGCTTTCTTT. This sequence joins TRBV9 and TRBJ1-1; D is perhaps TRBD1 (6 bases). V lost 3 bases and J 4 bases, leaving 13 bases between the germline ends. The germline CDR1 and CDR2 sequences are SGDLS and YYNGEE. The CDR3 is made up of 14 amino acids.

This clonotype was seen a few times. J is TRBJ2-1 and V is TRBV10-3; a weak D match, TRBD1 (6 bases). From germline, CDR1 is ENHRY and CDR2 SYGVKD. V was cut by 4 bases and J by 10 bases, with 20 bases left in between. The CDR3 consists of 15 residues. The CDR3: CAISVTGQPGREQFF. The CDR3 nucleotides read TGTGCCATCAGTGTCACGGGACAACCCGGGCGGGAGCAGTTCTTC.

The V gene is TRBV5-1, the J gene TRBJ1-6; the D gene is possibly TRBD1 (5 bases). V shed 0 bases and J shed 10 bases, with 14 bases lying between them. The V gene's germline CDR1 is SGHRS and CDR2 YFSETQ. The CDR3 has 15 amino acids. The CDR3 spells CASSLDGTWGSPLHF. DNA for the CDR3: TGCGCCAGCAGCTTGGACGGGACCTGGGGGTCACCCCTCCACTTT.

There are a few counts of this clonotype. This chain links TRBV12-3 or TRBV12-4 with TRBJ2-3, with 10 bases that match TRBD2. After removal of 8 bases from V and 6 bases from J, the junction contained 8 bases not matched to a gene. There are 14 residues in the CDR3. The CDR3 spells CASGASGREDTQYF. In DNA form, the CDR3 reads TGTGCCAGCGGGGCTAGCGGGAGAGAGGATACGCAGTATTTT.

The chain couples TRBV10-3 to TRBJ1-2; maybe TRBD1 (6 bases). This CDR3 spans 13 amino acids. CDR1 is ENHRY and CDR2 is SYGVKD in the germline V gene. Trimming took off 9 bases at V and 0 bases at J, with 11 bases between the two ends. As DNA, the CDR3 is TGTGCCATAACAGGGAAAACTAACTATGGCTACACCTTC. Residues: CAITGKTNYGYTF.

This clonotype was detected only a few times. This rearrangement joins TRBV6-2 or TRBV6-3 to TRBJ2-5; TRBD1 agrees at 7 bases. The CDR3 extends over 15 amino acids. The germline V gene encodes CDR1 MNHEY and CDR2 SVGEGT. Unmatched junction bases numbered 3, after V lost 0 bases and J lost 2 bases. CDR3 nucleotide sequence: TGTGCCAGCAGTTACTCTTCCAGGGGGCAAGAGACCCAGTACTTC. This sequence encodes CASSYSSRGQETQYF.